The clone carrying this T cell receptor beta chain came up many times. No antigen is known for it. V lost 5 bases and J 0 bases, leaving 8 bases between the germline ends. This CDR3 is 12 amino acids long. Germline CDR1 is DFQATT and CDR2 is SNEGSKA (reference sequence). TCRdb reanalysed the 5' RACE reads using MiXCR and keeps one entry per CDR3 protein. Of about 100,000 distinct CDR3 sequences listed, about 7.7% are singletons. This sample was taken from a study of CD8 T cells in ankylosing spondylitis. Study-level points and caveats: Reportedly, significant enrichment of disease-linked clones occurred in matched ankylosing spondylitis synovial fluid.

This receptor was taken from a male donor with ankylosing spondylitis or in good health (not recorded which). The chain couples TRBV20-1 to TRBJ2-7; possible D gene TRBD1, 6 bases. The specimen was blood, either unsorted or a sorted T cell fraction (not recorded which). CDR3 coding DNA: TGCAGTGCTGAAGGGGGCTCCTACGAGCAGTACTTC. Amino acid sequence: CSAEGGSYEQYF.